Shown below are 3 T cell receptor beta chains from a single sample sequenced in a study of blood T cells in healthy people across ages. With a J-beta primer mix and a sample-barcoded 5' primer, a second PCR ran about 7 to 12 cycles. In TCRdb, the 5' RACE reads were re-called with MiXCR into one record per CDR3 protein. The table has roughly 800,000 distinct CDR3 sequences, 50% to 65% seen once; the top ten hold about 42%. The sample consisted of blood. The source is an elderly man in good health.

The chain carries TRBV11-2 and TRBJ2-7; D perhaps matches TRBD2 (5 bases). The CDR3 covers 15 residues. Trimming took off 5 bases at V and 0 bases at J, with 14 bases between the two ends. Germline V gene lookup returns CDR1 SGHAT and CDR2 FQNNGV. The CDR3 sequence: CASSGGVGRSYEQYF. The CDR3 DNA follows: TGTGCCAGCAGCGGAGGCGTCGGGCGCTCCTACGAGCAGTACTTC. The entire variable domain, with the rest obtained from reference TRBV11-2 and TRBJ2-7, is as follows: EAGVAQSPRYKIIEKRQSVAFWCNPISGHATLYWYQQILGQGPKLLIQFQNNGVVDDSQLPKDRFSAERLKGVDSTLKIQPAKLEDSAVYLCASSGGVGRSYEQYFGPGTRLTVT.

This clonotype was seen a handful of times. This sequence joins TRBV20-1 and TRBJ2-7, with 11 bases aligning to TRBD2. CDR1 and CDR2 (germline): DFQATT, SNEGSKA (reference sequence). The junction had 13 bases not matched to a gene; V was cut back by 4 bases and J by 2 bases. The CDR3 contains 17 residues. DNA for the CDR3: TGCAGTGCTATCGGGGGCTCCAATAGCGGGAGGGCCTACGAGCAGTACTTC. The encoded protein is CSAIGGSNSGRAYEQYF.

There are a few counts of this clonotype. The genes are TRBV7-2 and TRBJ2-7; TRBD2 might be the D (5 bases). Per germline, CDR1 SGHTA and CDR2 FQGNSA. This CDR3 spans 14 amino acids. V was trimmed by 4 bases and J by 6 bases, leaving 16 bases between them. CDR3 protein: CASSSGRTRVEQYF. Written as DNA, the CDR3 is TGTGCCAGCAGCTCCGGACGGACGCGGGTCGAGCAGTACTTC.